The 7 T cell receptor beta chains in this list originate from one sample, sequenced in a study of cytomegalovirus exposure and HLA in healthy donors. The PCR employed 60 Vbeta primers together with 13 Jbeta primers. The assay was immunoSEQ multiplex PCR, and TCRdb's table has in-frame clones only and misses some. The table includes 140,000 to 150,000 clones, roughly 80% detected once. The sequenced material came from PBMCs. Receptor source: a man aged 40-50 years in good health and CMV-seropositive.

This clone was counted once. The rearrangement links TRBV19 to TRBJ2-1; 8 bases line up with TRBD1. Germline-derived CDR1 and CDR2 are LNHDA and SQIVND (reference sequence). This CDR3 spans 16 amino acids. Trimming took 4 bases from V and 3 from J; bases not matched to a gene: 8. The CDR3 nucleotides read TGTGCCAGTAGTACTCGGGACAGGAGTCTCTACAATGAGCAGTTCTTC. It is translated as CASSTRDRSLYNEQFF.

The V gene is TRBV6-5, the J gene TRBJ2-5; 9 bases fit TRBD1. Near its end, the DNA agrees better with TRBJ2-7, so the J call may be wrong. CDR1 is MNHEY, CDR2 SVGAGI, per germline. The CDR3 has 15 residues. Here the CDR3 reads CASVTGGTGSREQYF. The CDR3, as DNA: TGTGCCAGCGTGACAGGGGGGACAGGGTCTCGCGAGCAGTACTTC.

The chain combines TRBV14 with TRBJ2-5, with D possibly TRBD2 on 5 matching bases. Trimming pared 4 bases from V and 2 bases from J, leaving 11 bases between. CDR3 size: 14 residues. From germline, CDR1 is SGHDN and CDR2 FVKESK. CDR3 sequence: CASSLLGLQETQYF. The CDR3 region has the DNA TGTGCCAGCAGCCTTCTAGGACTTCAAGAGACCCAGTACTTC.

The chain joins TRBV7-9 to TRBJ1-4, with a weak D call TRBD1 (5 bases). V gave up 6 bases and J gave up 5 bases, with 10 bases separating them. The CDR3 totals 13 residues. Germline-derived CDR1 and CDR2 are SEHNR and FQNEAQ (reference sequence). CDR3 region: CASRTGGNEKLFF. CDR3 nucleotides: TGTGCCAGCAGAACGGGGGGGAATGAAAAACTGTTTTTT.

This clone was observed a handful of times. The rearrangement links TRBV2 to TRBJ1-2; D is unclear. Germline-derived CDR1 and CDR2 are SNHLY and FYNNEI. Deletions cut 3 bases from V and 0 bases from J, with 14 bases between. This CDR3 is 16 amino acids long. The CDR3 coding sequence is TGTGCCAGCAGTGATGCAGGCCCATCTTCTAACTATGGCTACACCTTC. Amino acid sequence: CASSDAGPSSNYGYTF.

For this clone: The junction departs from germline at one end; a sequencing error may be responsible. The gene calls are TRBV7-9 and TRBJ2-7; 7 bases line up with TRBD2. The CDR3 is 14 amino acids. Germline V gene sequence: CDR1 SEHNR, CDR2 FQNEAQ (reference sequence). The CDR3 region has the DNA TGTTCCAGCAGCTTATGGGACTACTCCTACGAGCAGTACTTC. Translation: CSSSLWDYSYEQYF.

The chain employs TRBV5-1 and TRBJ2-3; 14 bases are shared with TRBD2. Per the germline V gene, CDR1 is SGHRS and CDR2 is YFSETQ. This CDR3 is built from 16 residues. The V gene end was trimmed by 3 bases and the J gene end by 6 bases; junction bases not matched to a gene: 6. DNA for the CDR3: TGCGCCAGCAGCTCCGGACTAGCGGGAGGAAGTGATACGCAGTATTTT. Protein: CASSSGLAGGSDTQYF. Supplemented by reference TRBV5-1 and TRBJ2-3, the full variable domain reads KAGVTQTPRYLIKTRGQQVTLSCSPISGHRSVSWYQQTPGQGLQFLFEYFSETQRNKGNFPGRFSGRQFSNSRSEMNVSTLELGDSALYLCASSSGLAGGSDTQYFGPGTRLTVL.